This T cell receptor (beta chain) was documented in a study of metastatic and nonmetastatic thyroid tumors. Whole-study context: Malignant and benign thyroid patients had repertoires compared in peripheral blood and tumor or nodule tissue.

None of the patients had undergone any treatment ahead of thyroid surgery. The table lists this clone with many counts. TCRdb reprocessed the PCR reads via MiXCR. This table holds 60,000 to 85,000 clones, less than 20% found once. Sequenced sample: blood. This clonotype originated in a female donor with papillary thyroid cancer or a benign thyroid nodule (not recorded which). Some clones in this sample may be carry-over from other donors' samples.

CDR3 loop: CASSVESNQPQHF. The CDR3 coding sequence is TGCGCCAGCAGCGTTGAGTCTAATCAGCCCCAGCATTTT. The J gene is TRBJ1-5, the V gene TRBV5-1; D gene ambiguous. Trimming stripped 4 bases from V and 4 bases from J, with 9 bases between. This CDR3 spans 13 amino acids. CDR1 is SGHRS, CDR2 YFSETQ, per germline. The variable domain in full, completed from reference TRBV5-1 and TRBJ1-5, reads KAGVTQTPRYLIKTRGQQVTLSCSPISGHRSVSWYQQTPGQGLQFLFEYFSETQRNKGNFPGRFSGRQFSNSRSEMNVSTLELGDSALYLCASSVESNQPQHFGDGTRLSIL.